These 30 T cell receptor beta chains share one sample of origin, sequenced in a study of OX40 agonist ivuxolimab in advanced cancers. Sequencing was performed with immunoSEQ multiplex PCR; in TCRdb, only in-frame clones are kept and a portion is missing. The sample includes about 58,000 clones, around four fifths of them seen just once. Sequencing was performed on CD4+ or CD8+ T cells sorted from blood, taken in a trial of the OX40 agonist ivuxolimab. Every receptor here comes from an adult with an advanced solid tumor such as melanoma, head and neck, liver or kidney cancer.

This rearrangement joins TRBV9 to TRBJ2-7, with D perhaps TRBD2 (6 bases). Germline lookup yields CDR1 SGDLS and CDR2 YYNGEE. V lost 4 bases to trimming and J lost 3 bases, with 14 bases between them. The CDR3 spans 14 residues. Here the CDR3 reads CASSPGGAGYEQYF. The CDR3 DNA is TGTGCCAGCAGCCCCGGTGGAGCGGGCTACGAGCAGTACTTC.

The chain joins TRBV19 to TRBJ2-7; D gene unclear. Germline loops: CDR1 LNHDA, CDR2 SQIVND (reference sequence). The CDR3 is 13 residues long. With 6 bases removed from V and 3 bases from J, the gap between germline ends came to 12 bases. CDR3 nucleotides: TGTGCCAGTAGGAAGGGCGGAAACTACGAGCAGTACTTC. Translated, it gives CASRKGGNYEQYF.

This rearrangement joins TRBV28 to TRBJ2-1; D not resolved. CDR3 size: 15 residues. V gave up 8 bases and J gave up 0 bases, with 14 bases separating them. Germline-derived CDR1 and CDR2 are MDHEN and SYDVKM. The CDR3 coding sequence is TGTGCCAGCGCCCCGCCCTTCCGCTCCTACAATGAGCAGTTCTTC. This translates into CASAPPFRSYNEQFF.

The V call is TRBV21-1, the J call TRBJ1-1. TRBV21-1 is tagged as a pseudogene. This CDR3 comprises 14 residues. The CDR3 spells CASSKGRASTEAFF. The CDR3, as DNA: TGTGCCAGCAGCAAAGGTCGGGCGTCCACTGAAGCTTTCTTT.

This clone was seen more than once but under ten times. V is TRBV7-9 and J is TRBJ1-3, with a tentative D call TRBD1 (5 bases). Trimming left V 4 bases short and J 10 bases short, with 14 bases between. Germline V lookup: CDR1 SEHNR, CDR2 FQNEAQ (reference sequence). This CDR3 is built from 13 residues. The CDR3 region is CASSSESRVTIYF. CDR3 sequence (DNA): TGTGCCAGCAGCTCAGAGTCCAGGGTAACCATATATTTT.

The sample holds a few counts of this clone. This chain joins TRBV11-3 and TRBJ2-7; 9 bases fit TRBD1. J was trimmed by 0 bases and V by 8 bases; bases with no gene match: 5. From germline, CDR1 is SGHNT and CDR2 YENEEA. The CDR3 is 14 residues long. As DNA, the CDR3 is TGTGCCAGCTCAGACAGGGGGGGCTCCTACGAGCAGTACTTC. It codes for CASSDRGGSYEQYF.

The chain joins TRBV13 to TRBJ2-3, with 14 bases that match TRBD2. This CDR3 region has 17 residues. With V trimmed by 4 bases and J by 0 bases, 3 bases remained unmatched. CDR1 is PRHDT and CDR2 is FYEKMQ in the germline V gene (reference sequence). The CDR3 DNA sequence: TGTGCCAGCAGCTGGACTAGCGGGGGGTCTAGCACAGATACGCAGTATTTT. Translation gives CASSWTSGGSSTDTQYF.

This sequence joins TRBV5-4 and TRBJ2-3; tentative D call: TRBD1 (6 bases). This CDR3 region has 14 residues. Germline V CDR1 and CDR2: SGHNT, YYREEE (reference sequence). Trimming removed 2 bases from V and 1 base from J, with 8 bases in between. CDR3 amino acids: CASSFPGGTDTQYF. The CDR3 DNA reads as TGTGCCAGCAGCTTTCCAGGGGGCACAGATACGCAGTATTTT.

This clone was observed a single time. The chain has TRBV18 and TRBJ2-6; maybe TRBD2 (5 bases). CDR3 size: 16 residues. The V gene's germline CDR1 is KGHSH and CDR2 LQKENI. V gave up 3 bases and J gave up 0 bases, with 9 bases separating them. In DNA form, the CDR3 reads TGTGCCAGCTCACCGGTTACTAGCTCTGGGGCCAACGTCCTGACTTTC. This sequence encodes CASSPVTSSGANVLTF.

V gene TRBV21-1 combines with J gene TRBJ2-1; TRBD1 is the table's D call, not checked against the DNA. TRBV21-1 is shown as a pseudogene. The length of the CDR3 is 20 residues. The CDR3 DNA sequence: TGTGCCAGCAGCAAAACATCCGGGACAGGGGGTCCCCTCTCCTACAATGAGCAGTTCTTC. Translation: CASSKTSGTGGPLSYNEQFF.

The rearrangement uses TRBV29-1 and TRBJ1-3; no reliable D call. This CDR3 spans 14 amino acids. CDR1 and CDR2 (germline): SQVTM, ANQGSEA. The V end lost 7 bases, the J end lost 0 bases, and 13 bases lay between the germline ends. Here the CDR3 DNA reads TGCAGCGCCCTAGCTGGCGACTCTGGAAACACCATATATTTT. Translation: CSALAGDSGNTIYF.

There are a few counts of this clone. Other DNA sequences in this specimen translate into the identical CDR3. The chain combines TRBV5-1 with TRBJ1-1; 10 nucleotides agree with TRBD1. V was pared by 4 bases and J by 3 bases, with 3 bases of the junction left unmatched. CDR3 length: 14 amino acids. Per the germline V gene, CDR1 is SGHRS and CDR2 is YFSETQ. Written as DNA, the CDR3 is TGCGCCAGCAGCCTAGGGACAGGGGACACTGAAGCTTTCTTT. It specifies CASSLGTGDTEAFF.

In its sample, this clone was seen once. This chain joins TRBV5-1 and TRBJ1-1; D is unresolved. Trimming left V 6 bases short and J 8 bases short, with 14 bases between. Germline CDR1 is SGHRS and CDR2 is YFSETQ. There are 12 residues in the CDR3. The CDR3 loop reads CASNREESEAFF. CDR3 DNA: TGCGCCAGCAACCGAGAGGAGTCGGAAGCTTTCTTT.

V and J are TRBV7-8 and TRBJ2-7, with unresolved D. CDR1 SGHVS and CDR2 FQNEAQ come from the germline V gene. Deletions cut 2 bases from V and 0 bases from J, with 5 bases between. The CDR3 totals 13 residues. The CDR3 loop reads CASSLYFSYEQYF. The DNA for the CDR3 is TGTGCCAGCAGCTTATACTTCTCCTACGAGCAGTACTTC.

The chain uses TRBV6-1 and TRBJ2-7; TRBD1 aligns across 7 bases. Germline CDR1 is MNHNS and CDR2 is SASEGT. The CDR3 covers 15 residues. V lost 9 bases, J lost 4 bases, and 15 bases stayed unmatched. The CDR3 here is CASGEQGIAEYEQYF. In nucleotides, the CDR3 is TGTGCCAGTGGAGAACAGGGGATCGCGGAATACGAGCAGTACTTC.

The J gene is TRBJ1-1, the V gene TRBV7-9; D gene uncertain. V lost 3 bases, J lost 5 bases, and 10 bases lay in between. The CDR3 spans 13 residues. CDR1 SEHNR and CDR2 FQNEAQ come from the germline V gene (reference sequence). DNA of the CDR3: TGTGCCAGCAGCTTTCGTGCGGGGACTGAAGCTTTCTTT. It is translated as CASSFRAGTEAFF.

The chain carries TRBV21-1 and TRBJ1-5; TRBD1 is taken as the D call from the table, unchecked against the DNA. TRBV21-1 counts as a pseudogene. This CDR3 comprises 17 residues. This CDR3 is CASSKAWEPGMKKPQHF. The CDR3 DNA sequence: TGTGCCAGCAGCAAAGCGTGGGAACCAGGGATGAAGAAGCCCCAGCATTTT.

The chain recombines TRBV21-1 with TRBJ2-3. TRBV21-1 is a recognized pseudogene. The CDR3 covers 16 residues. The CDR3 DNA follows: TGTGCCAGCAGTAACTTATTAGCTACAGTGCAAGATACGCAGTATTTT. It codes for CASSNLLATVQDTQYF.

Only one count was recorded for this clone. This chain joins TRBV5-5 and TRBJ2-6, with D perhaps matching TRBD1 (6 bases). CDR1 is SGHKS, CDR2 YYEKEE, per germline (reference sequence). The CDR3 covers 17 residues. V was shortened by 4 bases and J by 2 bases, with 16 bases between the two germline ends. As DNA, the CDR3 is TGTGCCAGCAGCCGCGGACAGTTCCCCACTGGGGCCAACGTCCTGACTTTC. It specifies CASSRGQFPTGANVLTF.

This clone was detected once. This chain uses TRBV5-6 with TRBJ1-4; a possible D gene is TRBD1 (5 bases). Trimming removed 0 bases at V and 8 bases at J, with 14 bases between. The germline CDR1 and CDR2 sequences are SGHDT and YYEEEE. The CDR3 totals 15 residues. CDR3 amino acids: CASSLAGEGGEKLFF. The CDR3 region has the DNA TGTGCCAGCAGCTTGGCGGGGGAAGGTGGAGAAAAACTGTTTTTT. The full variable domain, completed using reference TRBV5-6 and TRBJ1-4, is DAGVTQSPTHLIKTRGQQVTLRCSPKSGHDTVSWYQQALGQGPQFIFQYYEEEERQRGNFPDRFSGHQFPNYSSELNVNALLLGDSALYLCASSLAGEGGEKLFFGSGTQLSVL.

The chain recombines TRBV21-1 with TRBJ1-5. TRBV21-1 corresponds to a pseudogene. The CDR3 covers 14 residues. CDR3 bases: TGTGCCAGCAGCAAAGCGGAGAGGGTGGAGCCCCAGCATTTT. Its translation: CASSKAERVEPQHF.

V usage is TRBV7-9 and J usage is TRBJ1-3, with 8 bases that match TRBD1. The CDR3 runs to 14 residues. In germline, CDR1 is SEHNR, CDR2 FQNEAQ (reference sequence). With 5 bases clipped from V and 2 bases from J, the junction kept 2 bases outside the gene matches. The CDR3 loop reads CASSPTGAGNTIYF. The DNA of the CDR3 is TGTGCCAGCAGCCCGACAGGGGCTGGAAACACCATATATTTT.

The chain has TRBV7-8 and TRBJ1-1; weak D call: TRBD1 (5 bases). V dropped 4 bases and J dropped 5 bases, with 8 bases sitting between them. Germline loops: CDR1 SGHVS, CDR2 FQNEAQ. CDR3 length: 12 residues. The CDR3: CASSSEGTEAFF. CDR3 bases: TGTGCCAGCAGCTCGGAGGGGACTGAAGCTTTCTTT. Supplemented by reference TRBV7-8 and TRBJ1-1, the full variable domain reads GAGVSQSPRYKVAKRGQDVALRCDPISGHVSLFWYQQALGQGPEFLTYFQNEAQLDKSGLPSDRFFAERPEGSVSTLKIQRTQQEDSAVYLCASSSEGTEAFFGQGTRLTVV.

The V gene is TRBV28, the J gene TRBJ2-5, with 7 positions matching TRBD1. The CDR3 length is 15 residues. Per germline, CDR1 MDHEN and CDR2 SYDVKM. V trimming: 6 bases; J trimming: 3 bases; junction bases outside the gene matches: 10. CDR3 protein: CASSPLGGYKETQYF. The CDR3 coding sequence is TGTGCCAGCAGCCCCTTAGGGGGCTACAAAGAGACCCAGTACTTC.

The chain combines TRBV29-1 with TRBJ2-7, with 12 nucleotides matching TRBD1. The CDR3 has 13 amino acids. Germline V gives CDR1 SQVTM, CDR2 ANQGSEA. Germline trimming cut 6 bases from V and 7 bases from J; bases unmatched to any gene: 7. CDR3 in DNA: TGCAGCGTCGTGGGACAGGGGGCGGATGAGCAGTACTTC. Its translation: CSVVGQGADEQYF.

This chain joins TRBV19 and TRBJ2-2; no clear D. The CDR3 is 16 amino acids. Germline V gene lookup returns CDR1 LNHDA and CDR2 SQIVND (reference sequence). Trimming left V 5 bases short and J 0 bases short, with 13 bases between. CDR3 nucleotides: TGTGCCAGTAGTCCCCGACACCTCGCGAACACCGGGGAGCTGTTTTTT. Its protein is CASSPRHLANTGELFF.

The chain uses TRBV5-8 and TRBJ1-1; the D gene is possibly TRBD1 (5 bases). Trimming cost V 4 bases and J 11 bases, with 15 bases left between them. In germline, CDR1 is SGHTS, CDR2 YDEGEE. The CDR3 has 12 residues. Here the CDR3 reads CASSLLGTGAFF. Written as DNA, the CDR3 is TGTGCCAGCAGCCTCCTGGGGACCGGGGCTTTCTTT.

This clone was counted a single time. The chain carries TRBV27 and TRBJ2-3; D gene ambiguous. The V end lost 5 bases, the J end lost 0 bases, and 6 bases lay between the germline ends. The CDR3 loop spans 13 amino acids. Per the germline V gene, CDR1 is MNHEY and CDR2 is SMNVEV (reference sequence). For the CDR3, the DNA is TGTGCCAGCAGTCCCATAAGCACAGATACGCAGTATTTT. Translated, it gives CASSPISTDTQYF.

The genes are TRBV10-3 and TRBJ2-3, with D possibly matching TRBD1 (6 bases). With 4 bases removed from V and 0 bases from J, the gap between germline ends came to 11 bases. Germline CDR1 reads ENHRY; CDR2 reads SYGVKD. The CDR3 is 15 residues long. The CDR3 spells CAISGGTTSTDTQYF. CDR3 nucleotides: TGTGCCATCAGTGGAGGGACAACCAGCACAGATACGCAGTATTTT.

This chain joins TRBV5-6 and TRBJ2-1; 11 nucleotides line up with TRBD2. Germline assignment: CDR1 SGHDT and CDR2 YYEEEE. The CDR3 consists of 13 residues. Losses at the gene ends were 2 bases for V and 9 bases for J; bases not matched to a gene: 1. The CDR3 DNA follows: TGTGCCAGCAGCTTTAGCGGGGGGGGTGAGCAGTTCTTC. Residues: CASSFSGGGEQFF. The full variable domain, rest sourced from reference TRBV5-6 and TRBJ2-1, is DAGVTQSPTHLIKTRGQQVTLRCSPKSGHDTVSWYQQALGQGPQFIFQYYEEEERQRGNFPDRFSGHQFPNYSSELNVNALLLGDSALYLCASSFSGGGEQFFGPGTRLTVL.